These 17 T cell receptor beta chains were sequenced from one sample in a study of cytomegalovirus exposure and HLA in healthy donors. Amplification used 60 Vbeta primers and 13 Jbeta primers. Sequencing was performed with immunoSEQ multiplex PCR; in TCRdb, only in-frame clones are kept and a portion is missing. The sample has around 68,000 clones; around 75% are singletons. Material: PBMCs. The receptors were gathered from a woman under 40 in good health and CMV-seropositive.

This sequence joins TRBV9 and TRBJ2-2, with 15 bases matching TRBD2. Trimming cost V 3 bases and J 6 bases; bases outside gene matches: 3. The germline V gene has CDR1 SGDLS and CDR2 YYNGEE. CDR3 length: 16 amino acids. The CDR3 loop is CASSAGLAGGPGELFF. DNA of the CDR3: TGTGCCAGCAGCGCGGGACTAGCGGGAGGCCCCGGGGAGCTGTTTTTT.

This chain uses TRBV7-3 with TRBJ2-1; TRBD2 is a possible D gene (6 bases). The V and J ends lost 2 bases and 2 bases respectively, with 10 bases between them. CDR1 is SGHTA, CDR2 FQGTGA, per germline. The length of the CDR3 is 15 residues. CDR3 DNA: TGTGCCAGCAGCTTACAGCCGGGAGCCTACAATGAGCAGTTCTTC. Translating it yields CASSLQPGAYNEQFF.

This chain joins TRBV13 and TRBJ2-7, with a possible D match to TRBD2 (5 bases). The germline V gene encodes CDR1 PRHDT and CDR2 FYEKMQ (reference sequence). The CDR3 contains 15 residues. Trimming cost V 5 bases and J 7 bases, with 21 bases left between them. The CDR3 region has the DNA TGTGCCAGCAGCCTCACCCCGGGGATATTTGGGGAGCAGTACTTC. Residues: CASSLTPGIFGEQYF.

In its sample, this clone was seen once. The V gene is TRBV11-2, the J gene TRBJ2-7; 8 bases are a match to TRBD2. The CDR3 has 13 amino acids. Unmatched junction bases numbered 4, after V lost 5 bases and J lost 4 bases. Germline V lookup: CDR1 SGHAT, CDR2 FQNNGV. CDR3 DNA sequence: TGTGCCAGCAGCCCCAGCGGGAGTTACGAGCAGTACTTC. This encodes CASSPSGSYEQYF.

This clone was recorded at least ten times. The chain carries TRBV11-2 and TRBJ1-6, with D unresolved. Germline CDR1 and CDR2: SGHAT and FQNNGV. V dropped 0 bases and J dropped 4 bases, with 7 bases sitting between them. CDR3 size: 15 residues. As DNA, the CDR3 is TGTGCCAGCAGCTTAGATCGGGTATATAATTCACCCCTCCACTTT. Translation gives CASSLDRVYNSPLHF.

The count of this clone is one. The rearrangement joins TRBV2 to TRBJ2-3; 11 bases map to TRBD2. From germline, CDR1 is SNHLY and CDR2 FYNNEI. V shed 4 bases, J shed 3 bases, and the junction held 18 bases outside the gene matches. This CDR3 contains 20 residues. CDR3: CASSAQTSGTWRSGTDTQYF. As DNA, the CDR3 is TGTGCCAGCAGTGCCCAGACTAGCGGGACTTGGAGGTCGGGTACAGATACGCAGTATTTT.

This clone was seen many times. The chain carries TRBV5-1 and TRBJ2-7, with a possible D match to TRBD1 (5 bases). This CDR3 has 12 amino acids. Trimming took off 1 base at V and 7 bases at J, with 9 bases between the two ends. Germline loops: CDR1 SGHRS, CDR2 YFSETQ. The CDR3 DNA follows: TGCGCCAGCAGCTTGCCAGGGCTAGAGCAGTACTTC. Encoded protein: CASSLPGLEQYF. The whole variable domain, remainder taken from reference TRBV5-1 and TRBJ2-7, is KAGVTQTPRYLIKTRGQQVTLSCSPISGHRSVSWYQQTPGQGLQFLFEYFSETQRNKGNFPGRFSGRQFSNSRSEMNVSTLELGDSALYLCASSLPGLEQYFGPGTRLTVT.

For the CDR3, the DNA is TGCGCCAGCAGCCAGAGCGGGGCGGCCTACGAGCAGTACTTC. Its translation: CASSQSGAAYEQYF. The chain uses TRBV4-1 and TRBJ2-7; 7 nucleotides agree with TRBD2. CDR3 length: 14 residues. Germline lookup yields CDR1 MGHRA and CDR2 YSYEKL. Trimming cost V 3 bases and J 2 bases; bases outside gene matches: 4.

The V call is TRBV5-5, the J call TRBJ2-2; the D gene is possibly TRBD2 (6 bases). V lost 3 bases and J 4 bases, leaving 16 bases between the germline ends. Germline V gene lookup returns CDR1 SGHKS and CDR2 YYEKEE (reference sequence). The CDR3 contains 16 residues. The CDR3 DNA follows: TGTGCCAGCAGCTCTCTTCCCCGGAGGGGCACCGGGGAGCTGTTTTTT. Residues: CASSSLPRRGTGELFF.

The genes are TRBV5-1 and TRBJ2-2; 12 bases agree with TRBD2. CDR1 is SGHRS, CDR2 YFSETQ, per germline. The CDR3 is 17 amino acids. Losses at the gene ends were 5 bases for V and 5 bases for J; bases not matched to a gene: 10. The CDR3 region has the DNA TGCGCCAGCAGATTAGGACTAGCGGGAATGAGGACCGGGGAGCTGTTTTTT. Translating it yields CASRLGLAGMRTGELFF.

This chain links TRBV29-1 with TRBJ2-1; 13 bases agree with TRBD2. Germline CDR1 SQVTM, CDR2 ANQGSEA. Trimming removed 7 bases from V and 4 bases from J; junction bases left unmatched: 4. The CDR3 has 14 amino acids. The CDR3 here is CSAGTSGDYNEQFF. CDR3 nucleotide sequence: TGCAGCGCCGGGACTAGCGGGGATTACAATGAGCAGTTCTTC.

This chain joins TRBV27 and TRBJ2-1, with 10 nucleotides matching TRBD2. The CDR3 spans 17 residues. The V gene's germline CDR1 is MNHEY and CDR2 SMNVEV (reference sequence). Unmatched junction bases numbered 6, after V lost 3 bases and J lost 1 base. As DNA, the CDR3 is TGTGCCAGCAGTTTGAGGACTAGCGGTCGATCCTACAATGAGCAGTTCTTC. Encoded protein: CASSLRTSGRSYNEQFF.

In its sample, this clone was seen once. The chain recombines TRBV5-4 with TRBJ2-7; 8 nucleotides line up with TRBD1. Unmatched junction bases numbered 8, after V lost 4 bases and J lost 2 bases. The CDR3 is 15 residues long. Per the germline V gene, CDR1 is SGHNT and CDR2 is YYREEE (reference sequence). This CDR3 is CASSLDRGPTYEQYF. Written as DNA, the CDR3 is TGTGCCAGCAGCCTCGACAGGGGTCCCACCTACGAGCAGTACTTC. The full variable domain, rest sourced from reference TRBV5-4 and TRBJ2-7, is ETGVTQSPTHLIKTRGQQVTLRCSSQSGHNTVSWYQQALGQGPQFIFQYYREEENGRGNFPPRFSGLQFPNYSSELNVNALELDDSALYLCASSLDRGPTYEQYFGPGTRLTVT.

The chain recombines TRBV2 with TRBJ1-1; 7 bases map to TRBD1. The CDR3 loop spans 14 amino acids. J gave up 4 bases and V 6 bases, and 8 bases lay outside the gene matches. Per germline, CDR1 SNHLY and CDR2 FYNNEI. This CDR3 is CASRGRQGSTEAFF. DNA for the CDR3: TGTGCCAGCAGGGGACGACAGGGTAGCACTGAAGCTTTCTTT.

The table lists this clone with a few counts. This chain joins TRBV5-1 and TRBJ1-4, with TRBD1 matching over 7 bases. V was pared by 4 bases and J by 5 bases, with 2 bases of the junction left unmatched. Germline lookup yields CDR1 SGHRS and CDR2 YFSETQ. CDR3 length: 13 residues. CDR3 coding DNA: TGCGCCAGCAGCAAGGGACAGAATGAAAAACTGTTTTTT. The encoded protein is CASSKGQNEKLFF.

This rearrangement joins TRBV6-1 to TRBJ2-1; no reliable D call. The V end was cut by 5 bases, the J end by 8 bases, with 7 bases between. The CDR3 runs 11 residues. Germline CDR1 is MNHNS and CDR2 is SASEGT. The CDR3 here is CASSPLDEQFF. CDR3 DNA sequence: TGTGCCAGCAGTCCTCTCGATGAGCAGTTCTTC.

The chain employs TRBV11-2 and TRBJ2-3, with 10 nucleotides matching TRBD2. J lost 2 bases, V lost 2 bases, and 10 bases had no gene match. The CDR3 covers 18 residues. The germline V gene encodes CDR1 SGHAT and CDR2 FQNNGV. The CDR3 here is CASSLRVVAGGLTDTQYF. CDR3 bases: TGTGCCAGCAGCTTAAGGGTGGTAGCGGGAGGCCTCACAGATACGCAGTATTTT.